These 32 T cell receptor beta chains were sequenced from one sample in a study of response to subunit inactivated influenza vaccine. A single record per CDR3 protein comes from TCRdb applying MiXCR to the RT-PCR reads. The profile shows 550,000 to 650,000 distinct CDR3 sequences, 10% to 15% of them singletons. The input for sequencing was PBMCs from blood, taken on the day of vaccination. The receptors come from a man aged 45-65 years who received an inactivated influenza vaccine.

The chain uses TRBV29-1 and TRBJ2-7; 9 nucleotides match TRBD1. V lost 2 bases, J lost 3 bases, and 2 bases stayed unmatched. CDR3 length: 13 amino acids. CDR1 is SQVTM and CDR2 is ANQGSEA in the germline V gene. For the CDR3, the DNA is TGCAGCGTTGAACGGGGACAGGGCTACGAGCAGTACTTC. Translating it yields CSVERGQGYEQYF.

This clonotype has a count of ten or more. V gene TRBV5-1 combines with J gene TRBJ1-5; 11 bases fit TRBD1. Germline V gene sequence: CDR1 SGHRS, CDR2 YFSETQ. V was clipped by 5 bases and J by 1 base; unmatched bases: 5. This CDR3 spans 16 amino acids. The DNA for the CDR3 is TGCGCCAGCAGATCCGGGACAGGGGGGAGCAATCAGCCCCAGCATTTT. It is translated as CASRSGTGGSNQPQHF.

This clonotype has a handful of counts. The V and J genes are TRBV4-1 and TRBJ2-1, with TRBD1 as a possible D gene (5 bases). Trimming removed 1 base from V and 10 bases from J, with 17 bases in between. The CDR3 consists of 15 residues. In germline, CDR1 is MGHRA, CDR2 YSYEKL. The CDR3 is CASSQGRAGTPEQFF. CDR3 nucleotides: TGCGCCAGCAGCCAAGGCAGGGCCGGCACCCCCGAGCAGTTCTTC.

This clonotype was seen more than once but under ten times. Mismatch with germline at one junction end may stem from a read error. The V call is TRBV7-7, the J call TRBJ2-3; the D gene is possibly TRBD1 (5 bases). CDR1 is SSHAT and CDR2 is FNYEAQ in the germline V gene (reference sequence). The CDR3 is 17 amino acids. The CDR3 sequence is CASSLGQGPFGTDTQYF. The CDR3 DNA reads TGTGCTAGCAGCTTAGGTCAGGGCCCTTTTGGCACAGATACGCAGTATTTT.

This clonotype appeared many times. The chain's CDR3 is CASSLELAGPVTQYF. CDR3 DNA: TGTGCCAGCAGCTTAGAACTAGCGGGCCCAGTGACCCAGTACTTC. The V gene is TRBV7-2, the J gene TRBJ2-5; 9 bases are shared with TRBD2. With V trimmed by 1 base and J by 7 bases, 7 bases remained unmatched. CDR3 length: 15 residues. CDR1 is SGHTA and CDR2 is FQGNSA in the germline V gene.

This clonotype has just a few counts. The V and J genes are TRBV2 and TRBJ1-5; D may be TRBD1 (6 bases). The V end was cut by 5 bases, the J end by 4 bases, with 15 bases between. This CDR3 spans 15 amino acids. The germline CDR1 and CDR2 sequences are SNHLY and FYNNEI. DNA for the CDR3: TGTGCCAGCAGTTCTTCCGGGGGGCGGAATCAGCCCCAGCATTTT. The encoded protein is CASSSSGGRNQPQHF.

The chain couples TRBV5-5 to TRBJ2-7; perhaps TRBD1 as D (5 bases). Germline V gives CDR1 SGHKS, CDR2 YYEKEE (reference sequence). V lost 0 bases and J 2 bases, leaving 12 bases between the germline ends. This CDR3 is built from 15 residues. The DNA for the CDR3 is TGTGCCAGCAGCTTGGGGTGGACACCTACCTACGAGCAGTACTTC. Its protein product is CASSLGWTPTYEQYF. Complete variable domain (other parts from reference TRBV5-5 and TRBJ2-7): DAGVTQSPTHLIKTRGQQVTLRCSPISGHKSVSWYQQVLGQGPQFIFQYYEKEERGRGNFPDRFSARQFPNYSSELNVNALLLGDSALYLCASSLGWTPTYEQYFGPGTRLTVT.

J is TRBJ1-4 and V is TRBV30; the D is unclear. Trimming left V 2 bases short and J 5 bases short, with 12 bases between. This CDR3 is 14 amino acids long. Germline CDR1 reads GTSNPN; CDR2 reads SVGIG (reference sequence). The CDR3 spells CAWSRGRINEKLFF. The CDR3, as DNA: TGTGCCTGGAGTCGCGGCCGGATCAATGAAAAACTGTTTTTT. Complete variable domain (other parts from reference TRBV30 and TRBJ1-4): SQTIHQWPATLVQPVGSPLSLECTVEGTSNPNLYWYRQAAGRGLQLLFYSVGIGQISSEVPQNLSASRPQDRQFILSSKKLLLSDSGFYLCAWSRGRINEKLFFGSGTQLSVL.

The table lists this clonotype with many counts. V is TRBV5-1 and J is TRBJ2-7; 11 bases map to TRBD2. The junction had 11 bases not matched to a gene; V was cut back by 1 base and J by 2 bases. The CDR3 length is 18 residues. The germline V gene encodes CDR1 SGHRS and CDR2 YFSETQ. The CDR3 sequence: CASSLLSPTSGTTYEQYF. In DNA, the CDR3 is TGCGCCAGCAGCTTGTTATCGCCGACTAGCGGGACGACCTACGAGCAGTACTTC.

Many counts were recorded for this clonotype. The chain uses TRBV29-1 and TRBJ2-7, with 8 bases aligning to TRBD1. The CDR3 runs to 12 residues. CDR1 and CDR2 (germline): SQVTM, ANQGSEA. The V gene end was trimmed by 6 bases and the J gene end by 5 bases; junction bases not matched to a gene: 6. The CDR3 loop is CSVGDRLHEQYF. For the CDR3, the DNA is TGCAGCGTGGGGGACAGGCTCCACGAGCAGTACTTC.

This clonotype showed up just a few times. The genes are TRBV27 and TRBJ1-2, with D hard to call. Germline V gives CDR1 MNHEY, CDR2 SMNVEV (reference sequence). This CDR3 region has 15 residues. V lost 3 bases and J lost 4, with 15 bases in between. The CDR3 sequence: CASSLGPGPSYGYTF. CDR3 coding DNA: TGTGCCAGCAGTTTGGGTCCCGGACCCAGCTATGGCTACACCTTC.

This clonotype was found a few times. The gene calls are TRBV3-1 and TRBJ2-7; D possibly uses TRBD1 or TRBD2 (5 bases each). Trimming cost V 1 base and J 3 bases, with 16 bases left between them. The CDR3 totals 16 residues. Germline CDR1 reads LGHDT; CDR2 reads YNNKEL (reference sequence). The CDR3 nucleotides read TGTGCCAGCAGCCAAGGCCCCTCCGGGGCCGTCTACGAGCAGTACTTC. Its protein is CASSQGPSGAVYEQYF.

The sample holds a few counts of this clonotype. This chain links TRBV15 with TRBJ2-1; D perhaps matches TRBD2 (5 bases). The ends were cut back, 0 bases at V and 8 bases at J, with 11 bases in the middle. The CDR3 runs 14 residues. Per the germline V gene, CDR1 is LNHNV and CDR2 is YYDKDF (reference sequence). This CDR3 is CATSREEGWDEQFF. The DNA for the CDR3 is TGTGCCACCAGCAGAGAAGAGGGCTGGGATGAGCAGTTCTTC.

This chain joins TRBV20-1 and TRBJ2-1; 13 bases match TRBD2. The junction had 7 bases not matched to a gene; V was cut back by 7 bases and J by 7 bases. Germline CDR1 reads DFQATT; CDR2 reads SNEGSKA (reference sequence). This CDR3 is 14 amino acids long. Here the CDR3 reads CSVRGTSGANEQFF. In nucleotides, the CDR3 is TGCAGTGTTCGGGGGACTAGCGGGGCTAATGAGCAGTTCTTC.

This rearrangement joins TRBV20-1 to TRBJ2-7, with D perhaps being TRBD1 or TRBD2 (5 bases each). This CDR3 is 13 amino acids long. V lost 6 bases and J lost 3, with 15 bases in between. CDR1 and CDR2 from the germline V gene are DFQATT and SNEGSKA (reference sequence). The CDR3, as DNA: TGCAGTGCCGCCCGGGACGGCAACTACGAGCAGTACTTC. Protein sequence: CSAARDGNYEQYF.

The sample holds a few counts of this clonotype. V usage is TRBV6-2 or TRBV6-3 and J usage is TRBJ2-3; D remains ambiguous. Germline lookup yields CDR1 MNHEY and CDR2 SVGEGT. The V end lost 6 bases, the J end lost 8 bases, and 12 bases lay between the germline ends. CDR3 size: 12 residues. Written as DNA, the CDR3 is TGTGCCAGCAGCCTGACTGTGGGTACGCAGTATTTT. Translated: CASSLTVGTQYF.

Many counts were recorded for this clonotype. The chain carries TRBV5-5 and TRBJ1-1, with D possibly matching TRBD1 (5 bases). V shed 2 bases and J shed 2 bases, with 10 bases lying between them. Germline V gene lookup returns CDR1 SGHKS and CDR2 YYEKEE (reference sequence). CDR3 size: 14 residues. The CDR3 DNA follows: TGTGCCAGCAGCTTATTAGGGGTAAACACTGAAGCTTTCTTT. It yields the protein CASSLLGVNTEAFF.

A note on this clonotype: At one of its ends the junction is not consistent with the germline gene, which may arise from a read error. The chain couples TRBV11-2 to TRBJ2-2, with D possibly matching TRBD1 (5 bases). The germline V gene has CDR1 SGHAT and CDR2 FQNNGV. There are 14 residues in the CDR3. The CDR3 loop is CASSVDSYTGELFF. The CDR3 nucleotides are TGTGCCAGCAGCGTAGACAGCTACACCGGGGAGCTGTTTTTT.

The chain is built from TRBV20-1 and TRBJ1-5; D remains unclear. Per germline, CDR1 DFQATT and CDR2 SNEGSKA (reference sequence). V lost 3 bases to trimming and J lost 3 bases, with 9 bases between them. This CDR3 region has 13 residues. The CDR3 reads CSASAGINQPQHF. The CDR3 nucleotides are TGCAGTGCTAGTGCGGGGATCAATCAGCCCCAGCATTTT.

This clonotype was seen only a few times. V usage is TRBV11-2 and J usage is TRBJ1-2; 9 nucleotides match TRBD1. From germline, CDR1 is SGHAT and CDR2 FQNNGV. V gave up 1 base and J gave up 2 bases; unmatched junction bases: 5. The CDR3 is made up of 16 amino acids. CDR3 bases: TGTGCCAGCAGCTTAGCAGGACAGGGGTCGAACTATGGCTACACCTTC. Encoded protein: CASSLAGQGSNYGYTF.

This clonotype was found a few times. V and J are TRBV12-3 or TRBV12-4 and TRBJ2-7; D is uncertain. This CDR3 spans 14 amino acids. Trimming took 1 base from V and 2 from J, leaving 9 bases between them. Here the CDR3 reads CASSLGRSTYEQYF. CDR3 DNA: TGTGCCAGCAGTTTAGGACGGTCAACCTACGAGCAGTACTTC.

This chain links TRBV6-2 or TRBV6-3 with TRBJ2-7, with D maybe TRBD1 (7 bases). The CDR3 has 15 amino acids. V was pared by 5 bases and J by 4 bases, with 18 bases between. CDR1 and CDR2 (germline): MNHEY, SVGEGT. CDR3 sequence reads: CASSPAAGQHYEQYF. CDR3 DNA sequence: TGTGCCAGCAGTCCGGCCGCGGGACAGCATTACGAGCAGTACTTC.

This clonotype was observed many times. V gene TRBV11-1 combines with J gene TRBJ2-1, with 16 bases lining up with TRBD2. This CDR3 region has 18 residues. V dropped 4 bases and J dropped 4; count of bases not matched to a gene: 7. Germline V gives CDR1 SGHAT, CDR2 FQDESV (reference sequence). The CDR3 sequence is CASSSGLAGGPRYNEQFF. Here the CDR3 DNA reads TGTGCCAGCAGCTCGGGACTAGCGGGAGGGCCACGTTACAATGAGCAGTTCTTC.

The rearrangement links TRBV4-2 to TRBJ2-7, with D unclear. Trimming left V 4 bases short and J 3 bases short, with 10 bases between. The CDR3 runs to 13 residues. Looked up from germline, CDR1 is LGHNA and CDR2 is YNFKEQ. Written as DNA, the CDR3 is TGTGCCAGCAGCCGTGAACCTAACTACGAGCAGTACTTC. Amino acids: CASSREPNYEQYF.

This clonotype has more than one count but fewer than ten. J is TRBJ2-7 and V is TRBV20-1; 11 bases agree with TRBD2. This CDR3 is built from 15 residues. CDR1 is DFQATT, CDR2 SNEGSKA, per germline (reference sequence). V was clipped by 5 bases and J by 6 bases; unmatched bases: 12. CDR3 sequence: CSAGALAGGIGEQYF. The CDR3, as DNA: TGCAGTGCTGGTGCCCTAGCGGGAGGTATAGGCGAGCAGTACTTC.

The chain uses TRBV5-1 and TRBJ2-7, with 7 bases matching TRBD2. V lost 1 base to trimming and J lost 2 bases; unmatched junction nucleotides: 6. The germline V gene has CDR1 SGHRS and CDR2 YFSETQ. This CDR3 is 15 amino acids long. The CDR3 nucleotides read TGCGCCAGCAGCTTGAGTAGCGGGCTAACCTACGAGCAGTACTTC. It encodes CASSLSSGLTYEQYF. Supplemented by reference TRBV5-1 and TRBJ2-7, the full variable domain reads KAGVTQTPRYLIKTRGQQVTLSCSPISGHRSVSWYQQTPGQGLQFLFEYFSETQRNKGNFPGRFSGRQFSNSRSEMNVSTLELGDSALYLCASSLSSGLTYEQYFGPGTRLTVT.

The table lists this clonotype with many counts. The chain is built from TRBV5-4 and TRBJ2-5; 7 bases fit TRBD1. This CDR3 comprises 16 residues. Germline CDR1 and CDR2: SGHNT and YYREEE (reference sequence). V lost 4 bases and J lost 4; bases outside the gene matches: 13. The CDR3 DNA reads as TGTGCCAGCAGCCAAATCGACAGGGATTGGAGAGAGACCCAGTACTTC. Encoded protein: CASSQIDRDWRETQYF.

The chain combines TRBV12-3 or TRBV12-4 with TRBJ1-6, with unresolved D. V was clipped by 7 bases and J by 7 bases, with 20 bases between them. This CDR3 has 16 residues. CDR3 bases: TGTGCCAGCACCTCCAGGACCGGAGTCATGAATTCACCCCTCCACTTT. Amino acids: CASTSRTGVMNSPLHF.

The genes are TRBV3-1 and TRBJ2-7; D is possibly TRBD1 (6 bases). Germline-derived CDR1 and CDR2 are LGHDT and YNNKEL (reference sequence). V was cut by 2 bases and J by 4 bases, with 12 bases left in between. This CDR3 spans 14 amino acids. CDR3 sequence reads: CASSQTGHQYEQYF. CDR3 coding DNA: TGTGCCAGCAGCCAAACGGGACATCAATACGAGCAGTACTTC.

The genes are TRBV19 and TRBJ2-7; TRBD2 matches 7 bases. Per germline, CDR1 LNHDA and CDR2 SQIVND (reference sequence). The CDR3 consists of 14 residues. The V and J ends lost 2 bases and 7 bases, in that order; junction bases with no gene match: 8. DNA for the CDR3: TGTGCCAGTAGTATAACGACAGCCGGGGGGGAGCAGTACTTC. Translating gives CASSITTAGGEQYF.

This clonotype occurred a few times. The chain recombines TRBV10-3 with TRBJ2-2, with D uncertain. V was cut by 3 bases and J by 4 bases, with 6 bases left in between. The CDR3 is 13 amino acids. Germline V CDR1 and CDR2: ENHRY, SYGVKD. Here the CDR3 DNA reads TGTGCCATCAGTGAAACACGCACCGGGGAGCTGTTTTTT. This gives the protein CAISETRTGELFF.

This clonotype was recorded a few times. CDR3 sequence: CASSLAPERDEQFF. The CDR3 DNA reads TGTGCCAGCAGTCTAGCTCCCGAGCGCGATGAGCAGTTCTTC. The V and J genes are TRBV4-2 and TRBJ2-1; perhaps TRBD2 as D (5 bases). V lost 6 bases and J 8 bases, leaving 17 bases between the germline ends. CDR1 and CDR2 (germline): LGHNA, YNFKEQ. The CDR3 loop spans 14 amino acids.